This is a list of T cell receptor beta chains from one sample in a study of T-cell memory formation after mild COVID-19. TCRdb reprocessed the 5' RACE reads with MiXCR, giving one entry per CDR3 protein. Here the sample spans about 350,000 distinct CDR3 sequences, approximately 13% being singletons. The specimen was PBMCs or a T cell subset sorted from them (not recorded which). The source of these receptors is a man younger than 35 who had mild COVID-19 (a few samples of this study predate the infection). Cell type and time point are not known. Both conserved end residues are part of each CDR3. A D gene is named only where the DNA matches it firmly. Clone size appears in some rows only: once, few, many, or a class for an expanded clone.

V gene	CDR3 length	clone size	D gene	J gene	CDR3 DNA	CDR3 protein
TRBV7-2	14	-	-	TRBJ2-6	TGTGCCAGCAGCTACAACTCTGGGGCCAACGTCCTGACTTTC	CASSYNSGANVLTF
TRBV27	14	-	-	TRBJ1-6	TGTGCCAGCAGCCCCCCGGACCAGGGTTGGGGACTCCACTTT	CASSPPDQGWGLHF
TRBV3-1	17	few	-	TRBJ2-4	TGTGCCAGCAGCCCCCGGAATGCAGGGGACGCCAAAAACATTCAGTACTTC	CASSPRNAGDAKNIQYF
TRBV27	15	-	TRBD1	TRBJ1-5	TGTGCCAGCAGGACAGGGGGCGAAGGCAATCAGCCCCAGCATTTT	CASRTGGEGNQPQHF
TRBV7-2	15	few	-	TRBJ1-2	TGTGCCAGCAGCACCACCCCCTCAATTAACTATGGCTACACCTTC	CASSTTPSINYGYTF
TRBV3-1	15	-	TRBD1	TRBJ2-7	TGTGCCAGCAGCCAAGATGGGACAGGAACCTACGAGCAGTACTTC	CASSQDGTGTYEQYF
TRBV6-6	14	few	TRBD1	TRBJ2-1	TGTGCCAGCAGCCAGGGGGTGGGTTCGCATGAGCAGTTCTTC	CASSQGVGSHEQFF
TRBV12-5	11	-	-	TRBJ2-2	TGTGCTAGTGCCGGGACAGGGGAGCTGTTTTTT	CASAGTGELFF
TRBV6-2/TRBV6-3	13	-	-	TRBJ2-1	TGTGCCAGCAGTTACAGGGGAGGAGATGAGCAGTTCTTC	CASSYRGGDEQFF
TRBV7-8	14	-	-	TRBJ1-6	TGTGCCAGCAGCCGGACGGCTGGTAATTCACCCCTCCACTTT	CASSRTAGNSPLHF
TRBV4-2	15	-	-	TRBJ1-2	TGTGCCAGCAGCCAAGAAAGACACTCTAACTATGGCTACACCTTC	CASSQERHSNYGYTF
TRBV12-3/TRBV12-4	15	few	-	TRBJ1-3	TGTGCCAGCAGTTTTGTGAGGGTAGGGAGAAACACCATATATTTT	CASSFVRVGRNTIYF
TRBV20-1	15	-	TRBD2	TRBJ2-5	TGCAGTGCTGATTTTCCGGGACTAGCGGGAGAGACCCAGTACTTC	CSADFPGLAGETQYF
TRBV20-1	14	-	TRBD1	TRBJ1-3	TGCAGTGCCGGGGACAGTCACTCTGGAAACACCATATATTTT	CSAGDSHSGNTIYF
TRBV7-6	15	-	TRBD1	TRBJ2-1	TGTGCCAGCAGTTACACGGACAGGGGGCGCCTTGAGCAGTTCTTC	CASSYTDRGRLEQFF
TRBV6-5	15	-	-	TRBJ2-3	TGTGCCAGCAGTTACGGTAGACTCCGGGCTGATACGCAGTATTTT	CASSYGRLRADTQYF
TRBV12-3/TRBV12-4	15	-	TRBD1	TRBJ1-5	TGTGCCAGCAGCATCGATGACAGGGGGCTACAGCCCCAGCATTTT	CASSIDDRGLQPQHF
TRBV24-1	16	few	-	TRBJ2-5	TGTGCCACCAGTGACCCTACGGGACCCATCCGGGAGACCCAGTACTTC	CATSDPTGPIRETQYF
TRBV27	14	few	-	TRBJ2-7	TGTGCCAGCAAGCCGACGTCCAGCTCCTACGAGCAGTACTTC	CASKPTSSSYEQYF
TRBV7-9	13	few	TRBD1	TRBJ1-2	TGTGCCAGCAGCCCCAGACAGGGACCGAGCTACACCTTC	CASSPRQGPSYTF
TRBV4-3	16	-	TRBD1	TRBJ1-5	TGCGCCAGCAGCCAAGATCTCGGGACAGGGACCCAGCCCCAGCATTTT	CASSQDLGTGTQPQHF
TRBV27	13	few	TRBD1	TRBJ1-1	TGTGCCAGCAGTCCGGGGACAGGGGCTGAAGCTTTCTTT	CASSPGTGAEAFF
TRBV4-1	15	-	-	TRBJ2-5	TGCGCCAGCAGCCAAGATATTAACGGCCAAGAGACCCAGTACTTC	CASSQDINGQETQYF
TRBV5-1	17	-	TRBD1	TRBJ1-1	TGCGCCAGCACCAACAAACTCGGACAGGTGATGAACACTGAAGCTTTCTTT	CASTNKLGQVMNTEAFF
TRBV7-7	13	-	-	TRBJ2-7	TGTGCCAGCAGCGCCTCTTATAACTACGAGCAGCACTTC	CASSASYNYEQHF
TRBV6-1	14	-	-	TRBJ1-2	TGTGCCAGCAGTGCTTTCACAGGGAGTGGAGGCTACACCTTC	CASSAFTGSGGYTF
TRBV5-6	13	many	-	TRBJ1-5	TGTGCCAGCAGCCCGGGGCCGAATCAGCCCCAGCATTTT	CASSPGPNQPQHF
TRBV12-3/TRBV12-4	12	few	-	TRBJ1-1	TGTGCCAGCAGTTTGGGAGAACCCCAAGCTTTCTTT	CASSLGEPQAFF
TRBV5-1	13	-	-	TRBJ1-1	TGCGCCAGCAGGTATGGGGGGAACACTGAAGCTTTCTTT	CASRYGGNTEAFF
TRBV7-2	16	few	TRBD2	TRBJ2-3	TGTGCCAGCAGCTTACGGCGGGGGGCGATCCCGGATACGCAGTATTTT	CASSLRRGAIPDTQYF
TRBV15	13	-	-	TRBJ1-5	TGTGCCACCAGCAGGAATAGCAATCAGCTCCAGCATTTT	CATSRNSNQLQHF
TRBV6-5	12	few	TRBD1	TRBJ1-1	TGTGCCAGCAGTCAGACAGGGTCTGAAGCTTTCTTT	CASSQTGSEAFF
TRBV12-3/TRBV12-4	13	-	-	TRBJ2-1	TGTGCCAGCAGTTTATACAACTACAATGAGCAGTTCTTC	CASSLYNYNEQFF
TRBV7-9	15	-	-	TRBJ1-1	TGTGCCAGCAGCGGCGGTAGTAGCATGAACACTGAAGCTTTCTTT	CASSGGSSMNTEAFF
TRBV4-3	16	few	-	TRBJ1-4	TGCGCCAGCAGCCAAAAGCCCGGTGCAACTAATGAAAAACTGTTTTTT	CASSQKPGATNEKLFF
TRBV9	15	-	TRBD1	TRBJ2-2	TGTGCCAGCAGCGTCGACAGGGGGTGTACCGGGGAGCTGTTTTTT	CASSVDRGCTGELFF
TRBV12-3/TRBV12-4	14	-	-	TRBJ1-2	TGTGCCAGCAGTTATGGGGGGCTGGACTATGGCTACACCTTC	CASSYGGLDYGYTF
TRBV29-1	14	few	TRBD1	TRBJ1-2	TGCAGCGTTGCCCCGGGACAGGGGGCTCGGGGCTACACCTTC	CSVAPGQGARGYTF
TRBV11-2	15	many	-	TRBJ2-5	TGTGCCAGCAGCTTATTTCCGGGACCCCAAGAGACCCAGTACTTC	CASSLFPGPQETQYF
TRBV20-1	14	-	TRBD2	TRBJ2-2	TGCAGTGCCAATAGCGGGGGCCTCACCGGGGAGCTGTTTTTT	CSANSGGLTGELFF
TRBV5-1	15	few	TRBD2	TRBJ2-1	TGCGCCAGCAGAGTTACTAGCGGCTCCTACAATGAGCAGTTCTTC	CASRVTSGSYNEQFF
TRBV11-2	15	few	-	TRBJ1-4	TGTGCCAGCAGCTTAACACTGGGGGCGTATGAAAAACTGTTTTTT	CASSLTLGAYEKLFF
TRBV12-3/TRBV12-4	16	-	TRBD2	TRBJ2-1	TGTGCCAGCACCCTTCTAGCGGGGGGGTATCGCAATGAGCAGTTCTTC	CASTLLAGGYRNEQFF
TRBV6-6	14	-	-	TRBJ2-7	TGTGCCAGCAAGAGGGAACCAGCCTCCTACGAGCAGTACTTC	CASKREPASYEQYF
TRBV15	13	-	TRBD1	TRBJ1-2	TGTGCCACCAGCAGGACCACAGGGGATGGCTACACCTTC	CATSRTTGDGYTF
TRBV12-3/TRBV12-4	14	many	-	TRBJ2-3	TGTGCCAGCACCCGGGACTTGCTTACAGATACGCAGTATTTT	CASTRDLLTDTQYF
TRBV4-1	14	few	-	TRBJ2-1	TGCGCCAGCAGCCAAGTGTTCGGCCAAAATGAGCAGTTCTTC	CASSQVFGQNEQFF
TRBV5-1	14	many	TRBD2	TRBJ2-1	TGCGCCAGCAGCTCTAGCGGGGGCCATAATGAGCAGTTCTTC	CASSSSGGHNEQFF
TRBV2	13	few	TRBD1	TRBJ2-1	TGTGCCAGCATCGTGACAGGGGTGGCTGAGCAGTTCTTC	CASIVTGVAEQFF
TRBV20-1	17	many	TRBD2	TRBJ2-1	TGCAGTGCGCACCAGATACTGACTAGCGGGGGGGACAATGAGCAGTTCTTC	CSAHQILTSGGDNEQFF
TRBV21-1	15	-	-	TRBJ2-7	TGTGCCAGCAGCAGTAGGACAGGGGAAGATTACGAGCAGTACTTC	CASSSRTGEDYEQYF
TRBV7-3	14	-	-	TRBJ2-1	TGTGCCAGCAGCCGAGGGCAGGGGTCCAATGAGCAGTTCTTC	CASSRGQGSNEQFF
TRBV12-3/TRBV12-4	20	few	-	TRBJ2-7	TGTGCCAGCAGTTTCGGCCGGGTTGGTCCCGGGACTCCGATCTCCTACGAGCAGTACTTC	CASSFGRVGPGTPISYEQYF
TRBV7-2	16	-	-	TRBJ1-4	TGTGCCAGCAGCTTAGGACAGACCCTTGGGAGTGAAAAACTGTTTTTT	CASSLGQTLGSEKLFF
TRBV15	17	few	TRBD1	TRBJ1-5	TGTGCCACCAGCAGTTACGCCCGGACAGGAAGCCTTCTGCCCCAGCATTTT	CATSSYARTGSLLPQHF
TRBV25-1	14	few	-	TRBJ2-5	TGTGCCAGCAGTGAAGGACAGCTACAAGAGACCCAGTACTTC	CASSEGQLQETQYF
TRBV12-3/TRBV12-4	15	-	TRBD2	TRBJ2-3	TGTGCCAGCAGTTTGGGGTCTAGCGGGATGGATACGCAGTATTTT	CASSLGSSGMDTQYF